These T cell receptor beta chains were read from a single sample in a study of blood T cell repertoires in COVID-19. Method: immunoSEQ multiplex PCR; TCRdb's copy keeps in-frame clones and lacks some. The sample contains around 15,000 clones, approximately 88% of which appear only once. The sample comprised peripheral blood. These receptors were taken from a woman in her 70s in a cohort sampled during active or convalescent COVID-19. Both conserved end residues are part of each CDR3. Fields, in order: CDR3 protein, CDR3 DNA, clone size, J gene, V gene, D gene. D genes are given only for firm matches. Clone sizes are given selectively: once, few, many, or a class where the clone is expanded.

CASSLRPTTEANTEAFF,TGTGCCAGCAGCTTACGACCAACGACAGAGGCGAACACTGAAGCTTTCTTT,.,TRBJ1-1,TRBV7-6,.
CAISESVVNTEAFF,TGTGCCATCAGTGAGTCGGTAGTGAACACTGAAGCTTTCTTT,few,TRBJ1-1,TRBV10-3,.
CASSLTGAGNTEAFF,TGCGCCAGCAGCCTGACAGGGGCGGGGAACACTGAAGCTTTCTTT,.,TRBJ1-1,TRBV5-1,TRBD1
CASSPDRVSTGELFF,TGTGCCAGCAGCCCAGACAGGGTTAGCACCGGGGAGCTGTTTTTT,.,TRBJ2-2,TRBV7-7,TRBD1
CSVFRGRIYGYTF,TGCAGCGTTTTCAGGGGGCGCATCTATGGCTACACCTTC,.,TRBJ1-2,TRBV29-1,TRBD1
CASSPGGAKNIQYF,TGTGCCAGCAGCCCCGGGGGGGCCAAAAACATTCAGTACTTC,.,TRBJ2-4,TRBV11-2,TRBD2
CASSYEAARIQETQYF,TGTGCCAGCAGTTACGAGGCAGCTAGAATCCAAGAGACCCAGTACTTC,.,TRBJ2-5,TRBV6-5,.
CAWRGQANYEQYF,TGTGCCTGGAGGGGCCAGGCGAACTACGAGCAGTACTTC,.,TRBJ2-7,TRBV30,.
CASSLEGQGGTGELFF,TGTGCCAGCAGCTTAGAAGGACAGGGCGGGACCGGGGAGCTGTTTTTT,.,TRBJ2-2,TRBV7-6,TRBD1
CASSRGQGAGGYTF,TGTGCCAGCAGTCGCGGACAGGGGGCAGGTGGCTACACCTTC,once,TRBJ1-2,TRBV6-5,TRBD1
CASSQDRGISYEQYF,TGCGCCAGCAGCCAAGATCGCGGCATCTCCTACGAGCAGTACTTC,.,TRBJ2-7,TRBV4-3,.
CASLLRSGANVLTF,TGTGCCAGCCTCCTCCGCTCTGGGGCCAACGTCCTGACTTTC,.,TRBJ2-6,TRBV28,.
CASSTGGTGYGYTF,TGTGCCAGCAGCACAGGGGGCACAGGATATGGCTACACCTTC,.,TRBJ1-2,TRBV6-5,TRBD1
CASSQVLQKNEKLFF,TGCGCCAGCAGCCAAGTATTGCAGAAGAATGAAAAACTGTTTTTT,.,TRBJ1-4,TRBV4-1,.
CASSDRSGGGNTIYF,TGTGCCAGCAGCGATAGGTCCGGGGGGGGAAACACCATATATTTT,.,TRBJ1-3,TRBV9,.
CASSQEWGVHYGYTF,TGCGCCAGCAGCCAAGAATGGGGGGTCCATTATGGCTACACCTTC,.,TRBJ1-2,TRBV4-3,.
CASSPRQAYEQYF,TGTGCCAGCAGCCCCAGACAGGCCTACGAGCAGTACTTC,once,TRBJ2-7,TRBV3-1/TRBV3-2,.
CASSLPNAETQYF,TGTGCCAGCAGCTTACCTAATGCGGAGACCCAGTACTTC,.,TRBJ2-5,TRBV7-3,.
CASSEGIRGQYF,TGCGCCAGCAGTGAAGGAATCCGAGGGCAGTACTTC,.,TRBJ2-7,TRBV10-1,.
CASSDLGGPEAFF,TGTGCCAGCAGCGACCTCGGGGGACCTGAAGCTTTCTTT,.,TRBJ1-1,TRBV5-4,.
CASSFRGSGNTIYF,TGTGCCAGCAGTTTCCGGGGCTCTGGAAACACCATATATTTT,.,TRBJ1-3,TRBV28,.
CASSQDLLAGEQYF,TGTGCCAGCAGCCAAGATCTCCTAGCGGGGGAGCAGTACTTC,.,TRBJ2-7,TRBV4-2,TRBD2
CASSFLGRETQYF,TGTGCCAGCAGCTTTCTAGGTCGGGAGACCCAGTACTTC,.,TRBJ2-5,TRBV7-9,.
CAIKVEPYNSPLHF,TGTGCCATCAAAGTAGAGCCTTATAATTCACCCCTCCACTTT,.,TRBJ1-6,TRBV10-3,.
CASRETSGGAIKDTQYF,TGTGCCAGCAGGGAGACTAGCGGGGGGGCCATCAAAGATACGCAGTATTTT,few,TRBJ2-3,TRBV2,TRBD2
CASSPQYRTNTGELFF,TGTGCCAGCAGTCCTCAATACAGAACGAACACCGGGGAGCTGTTTTTT,.,TRBJ2-2,TRBV27,.
CASSEGQGTGELFF,TGTGCCAGCAGTGAAGGACAGGGGACCGGGGAGCTGTTTTTT,once,TRBJ2-2,TRBV2,TRBD1
CASSLAGQGSEKLFF,TGCGCCAGCAGCTTGGCGGGACAGGGTAGCGAAAAACTGTTTTTT,.,TRBJ1-4,TRBV5-1,TRBD1